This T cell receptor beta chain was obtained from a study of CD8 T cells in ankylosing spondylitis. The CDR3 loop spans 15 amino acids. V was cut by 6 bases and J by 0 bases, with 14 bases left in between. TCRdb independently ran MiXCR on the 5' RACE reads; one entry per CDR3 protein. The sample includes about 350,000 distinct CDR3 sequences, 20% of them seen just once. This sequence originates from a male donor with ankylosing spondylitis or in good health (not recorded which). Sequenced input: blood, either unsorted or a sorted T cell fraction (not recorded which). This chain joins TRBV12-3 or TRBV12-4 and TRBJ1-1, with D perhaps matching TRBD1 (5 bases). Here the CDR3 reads CASSPGFLMNTEAFF. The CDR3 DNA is TGTGCCAGCAGCCCAGGGTTTCTCATGAACACTGAAGCTTTCTTT.